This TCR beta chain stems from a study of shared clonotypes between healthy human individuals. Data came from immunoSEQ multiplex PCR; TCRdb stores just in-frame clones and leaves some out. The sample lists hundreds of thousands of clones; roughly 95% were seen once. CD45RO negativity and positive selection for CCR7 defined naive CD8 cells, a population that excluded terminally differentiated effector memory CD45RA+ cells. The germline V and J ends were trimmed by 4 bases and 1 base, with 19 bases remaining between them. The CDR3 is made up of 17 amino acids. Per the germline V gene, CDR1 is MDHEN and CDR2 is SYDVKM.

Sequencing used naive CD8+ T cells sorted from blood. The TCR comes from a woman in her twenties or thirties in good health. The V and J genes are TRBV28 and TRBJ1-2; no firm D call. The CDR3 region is CASSSEIQDLINYGYTF. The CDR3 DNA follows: TGTGCCAGCAGTTCTGAGATCCAGGACCTAATTAACTATGGCTACACCTTC.